The sequence of this T cell receptor beta chain was determined in a study of OX40 agonist ivuxolimab in advanced cancers. The study in broad terms: Ivuxolimab, which targeted the costimulatory receptor OX40 (CD134), was an agonistic, fully human IgG2 monoclonal antibody. Peripheral TCRbeta sequencing was intended to test whether TCR sequence diversity was altered and clonal T-cell expansion was caused by ivuxolimab. In the dose-escalation cohort, 75% to 90% of patients were male, and the mean age was approximately 60 years with a range of roughly 23 to 79. Partial responses occurred in three dose-escalation patients: two with cutaneous melanoma and one with hepatocellular carcinoma. The paper reports the monotherapy dose-escalation portion (N = 52 patients) of the phase I ivuxolimab trial. Of the approximately 50 dose-escalation patients, hepatocellular carcinoma was present in roughly 19, melanoma in roughly 15, renal cell carcinoma in 9 and head and neck cancer in 9. Intravenous ivuxolimab was administered to patients every 2 weeks at six dose levels: 0.01, 0.1, 0.3, 1.5, 3 and 10 mg/kg. Prior anti-PD-1, anti-PD-L1 or anti-CTLA-4 therapy was permitted, and approximately 42% of dose-escalation patients had received checkpoint inhibitors.

Genomic DNA was isolated from the sorted cells so that the TCRbeta CDR3 region could be sequenced. The immunoSEQ Assay was used for sequencing of TCRbeta CDR3 regions. TCRdb took over this immuneACCESS table, retaining in-frame rearrangements with V and J assigned. Such tables are incomplete; in checked studies, under half of the missing clones stem from an unresolved V gene, and the remainder is unexplained. In this sample the table shows approximately 100,000 clones, roughly 84% of which occur a single time. The ten biggest clones cover 3% to 4% of the sample. The trial excluded patients who had a history of autoimmune disease or were on systemic immunosuppression. In every dose cohort, peripheral blood was drawn for TCR sequencing at baseline, cycle 4 day 1, and cycle 7 day 1. Samples were obtained from an open-label, multicenter, first-in-human phase I dose-escalation trial of ivuxolimab. Adults with locally advanced or metastatic melanoma, renal cell carcinoma, hepatocellular carcinoma or head and neck squamous cell carcinoma were enrolled in the trial. Before TCR sequencing, CD4+ T cells and CD8+ T cells from peripheral blood were sorted into separate populations.

As to this clone: Its target antigen remains unknown. Nothing much larger sits one base from this clone, and base qualities are not available.

Summary of the overall study and its limitations: At doses of 0.1 to 3.0 mg/kg, clonal expansion of both CD4+ and CD8+ T cells in blood was seen between baseline and week 6. After ivuxolimab, CD8+ T cells had more expanded clones than CD4+ T cells on average. In the 0.1-3.0 mg/kg groups, partial responders were among the patients with the lowest normalized peripheral clonal expansion, particularly in CD8+ T cells. Low levels of normalized T-cell clonal expansion were also seen in some patients who did not respond. The antigen specificity of the clonally expanded peripheral T cells was not determined.

This TCR derives from an adult with an advanced solid tumor such as melanoma, head and neck, liver or kidney cancer. The sample in question was CD4+ or CD8+ T cells sorted from blood, obtained in a trial of the OX40 agonist ivuxolimab.

CDR3 loop: CASSWEGRSNEKLFF. The DNA sequence reads TGTGCCAGCAGCTGGGAGGGACGGAGTAATGAAAAACTGTTTTTT. The V and J genes are TRBV5-6 and TRBJ1-4, and possibly TRBD1, on 5 matching bases. The germline V gene supplies CDR1 SGHDT and CDR2 YYEEEE. Trimming takes 3 bases from V and 4 bases from J, and the germline ends sit 13 bases apart. The CDR3 contains 15 residues, cysteine and phenylalanine counted. Only the CDR3 DNA stays, 45 bases, in frame from base 1.